This T cell receptor (beta chain) was identified in a study of shared clonotypes between healthy human individuals. There are 16 residues in the CDR3. With 7 bases clipped from V and 5 bases from J, the junction kept 11 bases outside the gene matches. Germline CDR1 is SGHTS and CDR2 is YDEGEE. With ten immunoSEQ deep assay plates, unsorted PBMC DNA underwent sequencing. Sequenced by immunoSEQ multiplex PCR; TCRdb stores in-frame clones only, minus some. This sample has 450,000 to 500,000 clones, with 70% to 85% found just once. This TCR was recovered from a woman in her thirties or forties in good health. Some clones in this sample may be carry-over from other donors' samples. The chain uses TRBV5-8 and TRBJ2-3; TRBD2 matches 12 bases. Sequencing was performed on PBMCs. CDR3 amino acids: CASAQRPGLAGDTQYF. In nucleotides, the CDR3 is TGTGCCAGCGCACAAAGACCGGGACTAGCGGGAGATACGCAGTATTTT.